Each of the 18 T cell receptor beta chains below was sequenced from the same sample in a study of blood T cell repertoires in COVID-19. The data were produced by immunoSEQ multiplex PCR, yet TCRdb's version contains in-frame clones alone and is incomplete. The sample shows over 200,000 clones, 87% of them seen only once. The specimen was peripheral blood. Receptors were obtained from a man aged 35-49 years with active or convalescent COVID-19.

The genes are TRBV5-4 and TRBJ1-2, with a weak D call TRBD1 (6 bases). Germline V lookup: CDR1 SGHNT, CDR2 YYREEE (reference sequence). The CDR3 extends over 15 amino acids. Trimming took 4 bases from V and 4 from J, leaving 17 bases between them. DNA for the CDR3: TGTGCCAGCAGCCTACGCGGGGGGCTTAGCTATGGCTACACCTTC. Protein product: CASSLRGGLSYGYTF.

The rearrangement joins TRBV10-3 to TRBJ2-7; no clear D. Germline lookup yields CDR1 ENHRY and CDR2 SYGVKD. The CDR3 length is 14 residues. V shed 4 bases and J shed 2 bases, with 12 bases lying between them. This CDR3 reads CAISVETAAYEQYF. As DNA, the CDR3 is TGTGCCATCAGTGTGGAGACGGCAGCCTACGAGCAGTACTTC.

The chain recombines TRBV6-2 or TRBV6-3 with TRBJ2-1, with a possible D match to TRBD1 (8 bases). CDR3 length: 15 residues. The germline V gene encodes CDR1 MNHEY and CDR2 SVGEGT. The V gene lost 4 bases and the J gene lost 7 bases, with 17 bases spanning the gap. DNA for the CDR3: TGTGCCAGCAGTTCAGACAGGGGAGGGTCGAATGAGCAGTTCTTC. It encodes CASSSDRGGSNEQFF.

The CDR3 DNA is TGTGCCAGCAGTCCGGGACTAGCGGGAGGGGCGAATGAGCAGTTCTTC. Protein: CASSPGLAGGANEQFF. The chain carries TRBV28 and TRBJ2-1, with 16 bases that match TRBD2. The CDR3 consists of 16 residues. Trimming removed 5 bases from V and 7 bases from J; junction bases left unmatched: 5. CDR1 MDHEN and CDR2 SYDVKM come from the germline V gene. Looking up the rest from reference TRBV28 and TRBJ2-1 gives the full variable domain: DVKVTQSSRYLVKRTGEKVFLECVQDMDHENMFWYRQDPGLGLRLIYFSYDVKMKEKGDIPEGYSVSREKKERFSLILESASTNQTSMYLCASSPGLAGGANEQFFGPGTRLTVL.

This sequence joins TRBV12-3 or TRBV12-4 and TRBJ1-3; D uncertain. The CDR3 length is 13 residues. V was trimmed by 3 bases and J by 1 base, leaving 4 bases between them. This CDR3 is CASSFGSGNTIYF. CDR3 DNA: TGTGCCAGCAGTTTCGGGTCTGGAAACACCATATATTTT.

The chain joins TRBV12-3 or TRBV12-4 to TRBJ1-1, with D uncertain. V lost 6 bases and J lost 11, with 13 bases in between. The CDR3 is 11 residues long. As DNA, the CDR3 is TGTGCCAGCAGGTCGACTCCTCGGGCTTTCTTT. This encodes CASRSTPRAFF.

This chain uses TRBV19 with TRBJ1-1; D might be TRBD1 (5 bases). Germline V gives CDR1 LNHDA, CDR2 SQIVND (reference sequence). V lost 8 bases and J 4 bases, leaving 11 bases between the germline ends. This CDR3 region has 12 residues. This chain's CDR3 is CASGQGLTEAFF. CDR3 DNA: TGTGCCAGTGGCCAGGGTCTCACTGAAGCTTTCTTT.

The V gene is TRBV11-2, the J gene TRBJ2-7; 9 bases align to TRBD2. In germline, CDR1 is SGHAT, CDR2 FQNNGV. Trimming took 4 bases from V and 5 from J; bases not matched to a gene: 6. The CDR3 contains 14 residues. CDR3 amino acids: CASSYPAGGHEQYF. CDR3 coding DNA: TGTGCCAGCAGCTACCCAGCGGGGGGCCACGAGCAGTACTTC.

The genes are TRBV4-1 and TRBJ1-5; possible D gene TRBD1, 6 bases. Germline CDR1 is MGHRA and CDR2 is YSYEKL. The CDR3 is 16 amino acids. V lost 0 bases, J lost 6 bases, and 15 bases lay in between. The CDR3 protein is CASSQDKGELSQPQHF. As DNA, the CDR3 is TGCGCCAGCAGCCAAGATAAGGGGGAACTTAGTCAGCCCCAGCATTTT.

The chain carries TRBV28 and TRBJ1-1; D is possibly TRBD1 (5 bases). Looked up from germline, CDR1 is MDHEN and CDR2 is SYDVKM. CDR3 size: 18 residues. The ends were cut back, 6 bases at V and 0 bases at J, with 23 bases in the middle. The CDR3 protein is CASSHPLLRGAVNTEAFF. The CDR3, as DNA: TGTGCCAGCAGCCATCCGCTCCTAAGGGGCGCAGTGAACACTGAAGCTTTCTTT.

The rearrangement uses TRBV9 and TRBJ2-4; possible D gene TRBD2, 5 bases. This CDR3 spans 16 amino acids. In germline, CDR1 is SGDLS, CDR2 YYNGEE. Trimming removed 0 bases from V and 8 bases from J, with 18 bases in between. The CDR3: CASSVADSGVIDIQYF. The CDR3 DNA reads as TGTGCCAGCAGCGTAGCGGACTCTGGGGTAATTGACATTCAGTACTTC. Together with reference TRBV9 and TRBJ2-4, the CDR3 gives the full variable domain: DSGVTQTPKHLITATGQRVTLRCSPRSGDLSVYWYQQSLDQGLQFLIQYYNGEERAKGNILERFSAQQFPDLHSELNLSSLELGDSALYFCASSVADSGVIDIQYFGAGTRLSVL.

The CDR3 DNA sequence: TGTGCCTGGATATGGGCACCTGCTTCTCCTTATGGCTACACCTTC. Translated, it gives CAWIWAPASPYGYTF. This chain joins TRBV30 and TRBJ1-2; D gene uncertain. Germline V gives CDR1 GTSNPN, CDR2 SVGIG (reference sequence). The V end was cut by 4 bases, the J end by 5 bases, with 20 bases between. This CDR3 has 15 amino acids.

CDR3 coding DNA: TGTGCCAGCAGCGTAGGACAGGGCACAGATACGCAGTATTTT. This sequence encodes CASSVGQGTDTQYF. The V gene is TRBV6-5, the J gene TRBJ2-3; TRBD1 agrees at 7 bases. J gave up 1 base and V 6 bases, and 4 bases lay outside the gene matches. The CDR3 has 14 amino acids. Germline assignment: CDR1 MNHEY and CDR2 SVGAGI.

The CDR3 loop is CASSATSGRAYYNEQFF. The CDR3 DNA reads TGTGCCAGCAGCGCAACTAGCGGGAGGGCTTACTACAATGAGCAGTTCTTC. V gene TRBV7-9 combines with J gene TRBJ2-1; 13 positions match TRBD2. V lost 5 bases to trimming and J lost 3 bases; unmatched junction nucleotides: 7. The CDR3 covers 17 residues. Looked up from germline, CDR1 is SEHNR and CDR2 is FQNEAQ (reference sequence).

The chain employs TRBV10-3 and TRBJ1-6; D is possibly TRBD1 (5 bases). The CDR3 loop spans 14 amino acids. The germline V and J ends were trimmed by 3 bases and 10 bases, with 13 bases remaining between them. From germline, CDR1 is ENHRY and CDR2 SYGVKD. The CDR3 region is CAISDSDSGSPLHF. CDR3 bases: TGTGCCATCAGTGACTCCGACAGCGGGTCACCCCTCCACTTT.

The chain joins TRBV4-2 to TRBJ1-5; D ambiguous. In germline, CDR1 is LGHNA, CDR2 YNFKEQ. This CDR3 spans 14 amino acids. V shed 1 base and J shed 0 bases, with 4 bases lying between them. The CDR3 nucleotides are TGTGCCAGCAGCCAAGCGGTTAGCAATCAGCCCCAGCATTTT. Its protein product is CASSQAVSNQPQHF.

The chain carries TRBV4-1 and TRBJ2-1; the match to TRBD1 covers 11 bases. With V trimmed by 9 bases and J by 1 base, 8 bases remained unmatched. This CDR3 comprises 16 residues. CDR1 and CDR2 from the germline V gene are MGHRA and YSYEKL. CDR3 DNA sequence: TGCGCCAGTAGGGGGACAGGGGGAGATTCCTACAATGAGCAGTTCTTC. It specifies CASRGTGGDSYNEQFF.

The chain recombines TRBV18 with TRBJ1-5; D possibly corresponds to TRBD1 (5 bases). Germline loops: CDR1 KGHSH, CDR2 LQKENI. With 1 base removed from V and 5 bases from J, the gap between germline ends came to 9 bases. The CDR3 is 14 residues long. The CDR3 DNA follows: TGTGCCAGCTCACCACAAAAGGGGTATCAGCCCCAGCATTTT. It encodes CASSPQKGYQPQHF.